This TCR beta chain derives from a study of blood T cells in healthy people across ages. A few counts support this clonotype. A second PCR, run for roughly 7 to 12 cycles, used a sample-barcoded 5' primer plus a J-beta primer mix. TCRdb used MiXCR to reprocess the 5' RACE reads, holding one entry per CDR3 protein. The sample has hundreds of thousands of distinct CDR3 sequences, around a quarter seen once; the top ten hold 2.5% to 3.5%. These sequences were also reported in another study, on T cells of mothers and their children.

This receptor was taken from a boy younger than 18 in good health. Sequenced material: blood.

For the CDR3, the DNA is TGTGCCAGCAGTTACTCCGTCACTGGCACAGGCAGGAGAGATACGCAGTATTTT. Translated: CASSYSVTGTGRRDTQYF. V and J are TRBV6-2 or TRBV6-3 and TRBJ2-3; a weak D match, TRBD1 (5 bases). The germline CDR1 and CDR2 sequences are MNHEY and SVGEGT. This CDR3 is built from 18 residues. V was cut by 0 bases and J by 5 bases, with 21 bases left in between.